A selection of T cell receptor beta chains follows, all from one sample in a study of shared clonotypes between healthy human individuals. The repertoire was sequenced with immunoSEQ multiplex PCR; TCRdb's copy has only in-frame clones and lacks some. The sample shows around 510,000 clones, around 80% of them seen only once. Sequencing used PBMCs. The receptors originated from a woman between 40 and 55 years old in good health. Some clones in this sample may be carry-over from other donors' samples. Both conserved end residues are part of each CDR3.

J: TRBJ1-4
V: TRBV28
CDR3: CASSRAGVSEELFF

J: TRBJ2-7
V: TRBV27
CDR3: CASSLVPGIGGEQYF

J: TRBJ2-2
V: TRBV27
CDR3: CASCVAGGPVSGELFF

J: TRBJ1-4
V: TRBV23-1
CDR3: CASSQPPGQGESATNEKLFF

J: TRBJ1-5
V: TRBV28
CDR3: CASSWGGQQPQHF

J: TRBJ2-5
V: TRBV28
CDR3: CASRGHLRKETQYF

J: TRBJ2-7
V: TRBV5-8
CDR3: CASSFRRGIEQYF

J: TRBJ1-4
V: TRBV7-8
CDR3: CASSHPGQGNEKLFF

J: TRBJ2-7
V: TRBV29-1
CDR3: CSVIARSSYEQYF

J: TRBJ1-2
V: TRBV5-6
CDR3: CASSLGDRGPTNYGYTF

J: TRBJ2-7
V: TRBV2
CDR3: CASSDSGLGEQYF

J: TRBJ2-3
V: TRBV5-1
CDR3: CASLAGADTDTQYF

J: TRBJ1-4
V: TRBV28
CDR3: CASSRDRVAGEKLFF

J: TRBJ1-1
V: TRBV7-2
CDR3: CASSLLGTGSNTEAFF

J: TRBJ2-2
V: TRBV6-5
CDR3: CASSGLDYGELFF

J: TRBJ2-3
V: TRBV28
CDR3: CASSSSWEGTDTQYF

J: TRBJ2-5
V: TRBV5-1
CDR3: CASRGQGVAETQYF